This T cell receptor (beta chain) appears in the sequencing data of a study of neurological immune-mediated disorders (dated by TCRdb to about 2019). Regarding the complete study: Using UMI-based sequencing, the study compared peripheral blood TCR-beta repertoires from patients with HTLV-I-associated myelopathy (HAM/TSP), patients with multiple sclerosis, and healthy controls. Of the 68 subjects in the cohort, about 14 were HAM/TSP patients, about 34 were multiple sclerosis patients, and about 20 were healthy controls. The 106 TCR-beta libraries covered PBMC samples along with longitudinal samples, technical triplicates, and paired sorted CD4+ and CD8+ T-cell subsets. Longitudinal HAM/TSP and healthy donors were sampled at 3 time-points each (roughly 3-40 month intervals). Points the paper makes about the study in general: TCR clonal expansion was highest in HAM/TSP patients and lowest in MS patients, with MS patients falling below even healthy controls. No identical CDR3 amino acid sequences were shared among expanded clones across subjects, suggesting private TCR-beta repertoires in all groups.

To synthesize cDNA, template-switch 5'RACE was performed with a primer carrying a 10-nucleotide random unique molecular identifier so that each TCR transcript was tagged. Every sequencing run covered 15-18 subjects and yielded more than 170 million TCR-beta sequences. The RNeasy kit was used to extract total RNA. Using the KAPA Real-time Library Amplification kit, TCR-beta VDJ regions were amplified with primers for the TCR constant region and the 5'RACE anchor. Sample indexes and Illumina adaptors were added in a first PCR, after which library yield was increased in a second PCR. After Ampure bead purification, the TCR product of roughly 650 bp was size-selected on a 2% E-gel SizeSelection system. Before pooling, library quality was assessed on a Bioanalyzer, concentration was determined with Qubit, and library quantification was performed with the Kapa Library Quantification kit. Paired-end 2 x 150 bp sequencing of the libraries was performed on an Illumina HiSeq 2500. To increase sequence diversity, roughly 24-32% phiX was spiked into each library pool. The original pipeline was this. The UMI-based MiGEC pipeline processed quality-filtered reads and removed over 85% of raw TCR sequences during error correction. IMGT germline references were used for alignment of VDJ genes, and clonotypes were defined by a unique CDR3 amino acid sequence together with V-J genes. VDJtools evaluated clonal expansion, Shannon diversity and CDR3 relatedness (CalcPairwiseDistances, ClusterSamples); CLCbio workbench built phylogenetic trees. Using coefficient-of-variation modelling across technical triplicates, the study counted a clone as expanded if it had at least 8 unique UMIs. TCRdb handled the public reads itself, with Q25 trimming in fastp and clone calling in MiXCR, and kept productive beta chains. Entries that share a CDR3 protein sequence are merged under the most common genes and DNA. The V and J calls follow TCRdb's processing rather than the paper's. This sample has under 50,000 distinct CDR3 sequences in its table, and roughly 13% of those were observed once. 4.5% to 5.5% of the sample lies in the top ten.

Deletion took 0 bases off V and 2 bases off J, with a span of 11 bases between the germline ends. From a lookup of the germline V gene, CDR1 and CDR2 are SGHRS and YFSETQ. The CDR3 runs 15 residues from the cysteine to the phenylalanine. Of all the DNA, just the CDR3 is kept, 45 bases in frame from base 1. The time point label on this specimen signifies: longitudinal time-point 2. Libraries from unsorted PBMCs were made from 2 million PBMCs kept in RNAlater at -80 degrees C until RNA extraction. Peripheral blood was subjected to Ficoll-Hypaque density gradient centrifugation to isolate PBMCs, which were then cryopreserved in liquid nitrogen. This clonotype has ten or more counts. Its binding antigen is unknown. Base qualities were left out, and no much larger clone turns up one base away.

The TCR comes from a male donor with HTLV-1-associated myelopathy (HAM/TSP). The sequence joins TRBV5-1 to TRBJ1-2, with the D gene not clear enough to name. The source material was PBMCs. Read as DNA, the sequence is TGCGCCAGCAGCTTGGACGCGAGGAAAAACTATGGCTACACCTTC. This encodes CASSLDARKNYGYTF.